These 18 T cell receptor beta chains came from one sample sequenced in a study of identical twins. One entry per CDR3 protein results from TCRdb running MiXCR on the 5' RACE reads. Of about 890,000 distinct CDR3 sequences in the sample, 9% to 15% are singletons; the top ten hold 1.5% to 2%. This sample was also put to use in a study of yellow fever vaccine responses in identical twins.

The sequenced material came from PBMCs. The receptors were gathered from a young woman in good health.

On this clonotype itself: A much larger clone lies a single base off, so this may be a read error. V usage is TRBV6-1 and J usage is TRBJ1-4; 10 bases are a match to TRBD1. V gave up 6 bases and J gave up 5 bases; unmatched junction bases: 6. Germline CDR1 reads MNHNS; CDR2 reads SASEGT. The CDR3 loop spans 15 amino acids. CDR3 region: CASRRQGALNEKLFF. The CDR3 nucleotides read TGTGCCAGCAGACGACAGGGGGCCTTGAATGAAAAACTGTTTTTT.

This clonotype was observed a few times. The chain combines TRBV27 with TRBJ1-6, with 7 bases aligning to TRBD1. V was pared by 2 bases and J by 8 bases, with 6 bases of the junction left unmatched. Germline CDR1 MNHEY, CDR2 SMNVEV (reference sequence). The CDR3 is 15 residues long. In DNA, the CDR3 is TGTGCCAGCAGTTTACGGGTCGACAGGGATTCACCCCTCCACTTT. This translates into CASSLRVDRDSPLHF.

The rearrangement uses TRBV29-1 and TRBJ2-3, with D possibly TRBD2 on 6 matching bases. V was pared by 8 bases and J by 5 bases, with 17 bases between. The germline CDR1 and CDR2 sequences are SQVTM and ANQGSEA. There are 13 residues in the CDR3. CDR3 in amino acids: CSNRGAPQDTQYF. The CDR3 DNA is TGCAGCAACCGCGGGGCACCGCAAGATACGCAGTATTTT.

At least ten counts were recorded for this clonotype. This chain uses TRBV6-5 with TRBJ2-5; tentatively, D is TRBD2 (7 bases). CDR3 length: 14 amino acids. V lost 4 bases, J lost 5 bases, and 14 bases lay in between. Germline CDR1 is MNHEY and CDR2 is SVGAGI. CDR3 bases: TGTGCCAGCAGTTCGGGGGGCGCGGGTGAGACCCAGTACTTC. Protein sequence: CASSSGGAGETQYF.

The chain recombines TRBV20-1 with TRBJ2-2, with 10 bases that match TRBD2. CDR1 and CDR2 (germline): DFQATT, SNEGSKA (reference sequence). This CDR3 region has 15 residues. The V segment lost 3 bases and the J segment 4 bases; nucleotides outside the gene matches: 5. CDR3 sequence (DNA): TGCAGTGCTAGGGCTAGCGGGGGTGCCACCGGGGAGCTGTTTTTT. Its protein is CSARASGGATGELFF.

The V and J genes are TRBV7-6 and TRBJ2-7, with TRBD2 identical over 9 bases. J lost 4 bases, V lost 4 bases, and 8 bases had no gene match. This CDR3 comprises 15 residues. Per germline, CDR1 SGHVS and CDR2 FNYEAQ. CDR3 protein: CASSSKREDQYEQYF. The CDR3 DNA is TGTGCCAGCAGCTCTAAGCGGGAGGACCAATACGAGCAGTACTTC.

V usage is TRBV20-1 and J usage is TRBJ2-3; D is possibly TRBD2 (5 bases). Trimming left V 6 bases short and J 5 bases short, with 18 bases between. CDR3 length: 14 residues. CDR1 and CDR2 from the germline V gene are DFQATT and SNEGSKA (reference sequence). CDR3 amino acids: CSAPPGSGVDTQYF. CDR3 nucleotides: TGCAGTGCCCCCCCTGGTTCCGGGGTAGATACGCAGTATTTT.

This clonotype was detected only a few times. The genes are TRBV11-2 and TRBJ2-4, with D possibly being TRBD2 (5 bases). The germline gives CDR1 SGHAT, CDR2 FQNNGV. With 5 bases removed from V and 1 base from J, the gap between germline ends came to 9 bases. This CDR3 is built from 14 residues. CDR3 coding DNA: TGTGCCAGCAGCCGCGACTACGCCAAAAACATTCAGTACTTC. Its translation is CASSRDYAKNIQYF.

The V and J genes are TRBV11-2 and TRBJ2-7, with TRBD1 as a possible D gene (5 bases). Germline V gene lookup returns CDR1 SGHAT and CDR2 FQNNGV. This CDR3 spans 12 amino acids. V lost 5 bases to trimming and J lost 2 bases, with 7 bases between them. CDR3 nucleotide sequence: TGTGCCAGCAGCCGACAGACCTACGAGCAGTACTTC. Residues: CASSRQTYEQYF.

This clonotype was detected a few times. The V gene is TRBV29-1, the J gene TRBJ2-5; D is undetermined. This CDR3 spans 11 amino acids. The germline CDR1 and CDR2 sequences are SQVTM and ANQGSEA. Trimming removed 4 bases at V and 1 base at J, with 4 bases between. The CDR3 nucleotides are TGCAGCGTTGGCATCCAAGAGACCCAGTACTTC. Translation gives CSVGIQETQYF.

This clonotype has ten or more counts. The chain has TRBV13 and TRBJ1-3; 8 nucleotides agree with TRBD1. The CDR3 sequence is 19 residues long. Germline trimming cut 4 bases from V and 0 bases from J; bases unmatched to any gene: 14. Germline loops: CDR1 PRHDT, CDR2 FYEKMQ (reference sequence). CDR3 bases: TGTGCCAGCAGCTCGGGACAGGCCCCTCTTGGGGGCTCTGGAAACACCATATATTTT. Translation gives CASSSGQAPLGGSGNTIYF.

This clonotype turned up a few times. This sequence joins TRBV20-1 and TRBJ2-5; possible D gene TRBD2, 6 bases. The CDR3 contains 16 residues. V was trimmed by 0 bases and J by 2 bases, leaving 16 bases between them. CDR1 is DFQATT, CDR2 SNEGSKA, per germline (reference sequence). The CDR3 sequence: CSARDGASARQETQYF. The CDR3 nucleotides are TGCAGTGCTAGAGATGGGGCTAGCGCTAGACAAGAGACCCAGTACTTC.

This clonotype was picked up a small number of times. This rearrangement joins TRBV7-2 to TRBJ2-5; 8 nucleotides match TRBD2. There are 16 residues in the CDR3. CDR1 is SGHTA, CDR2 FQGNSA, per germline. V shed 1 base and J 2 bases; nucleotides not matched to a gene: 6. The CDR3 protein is CASSLGVAGRQETQYF. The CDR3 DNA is TGTGCCAGCAGCTTAGGGGTAGCGGGGAGACAAGAGACCCAGTACTTC.

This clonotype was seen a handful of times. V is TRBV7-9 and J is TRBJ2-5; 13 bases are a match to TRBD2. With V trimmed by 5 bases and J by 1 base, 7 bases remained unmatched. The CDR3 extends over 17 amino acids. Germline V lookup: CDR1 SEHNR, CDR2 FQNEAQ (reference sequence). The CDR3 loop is CASSHGLAGALQETQYF. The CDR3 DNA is TGTGCCAGCAGCCACGGACTAGCGGGAGCTCTCCAAGAGACCCAGTACTTC.

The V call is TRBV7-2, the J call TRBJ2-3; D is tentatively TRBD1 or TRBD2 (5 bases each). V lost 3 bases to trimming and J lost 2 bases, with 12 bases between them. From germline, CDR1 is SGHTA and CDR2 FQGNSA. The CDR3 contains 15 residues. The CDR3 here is CASSFPTGTTDTQYF. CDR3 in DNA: TGTGCCAGCAGCTTTCCCACCGGGACCACAGATACGCAGTATTTT.

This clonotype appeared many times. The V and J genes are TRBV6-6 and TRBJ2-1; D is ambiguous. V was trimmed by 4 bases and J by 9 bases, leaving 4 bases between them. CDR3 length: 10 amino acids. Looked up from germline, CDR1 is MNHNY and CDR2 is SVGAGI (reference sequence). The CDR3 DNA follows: TGTGCCAGCAGTTCTGGTGAGCAGTTCTTC. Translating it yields CASSSGEQFF.

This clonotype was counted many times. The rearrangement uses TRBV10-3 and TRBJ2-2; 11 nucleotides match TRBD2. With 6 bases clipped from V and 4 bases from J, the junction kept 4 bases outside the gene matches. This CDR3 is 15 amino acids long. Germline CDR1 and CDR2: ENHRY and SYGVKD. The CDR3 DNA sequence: TGTGCCATCAGCACTAGCGGGAGCAGCACCGGGGAGCTGTTTTTT. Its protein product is CAISTSGSSTGELFF.

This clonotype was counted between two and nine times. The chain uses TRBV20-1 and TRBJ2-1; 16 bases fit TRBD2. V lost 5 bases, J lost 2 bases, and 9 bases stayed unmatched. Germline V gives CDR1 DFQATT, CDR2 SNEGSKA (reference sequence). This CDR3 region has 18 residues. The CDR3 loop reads CSAFPGLAGGRAYNEQFF. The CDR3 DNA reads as TGCAGTGCTTTTCCGGGACTAGCGGGAGGGCGCGCCTACAATGAGCAGTTCTTC.